Detailed here is one T cell receptor beta chain. These data come from a study of shared T cell receptors in the human thymus. This CDR3 is built from 14 residues. Trimming removed 11 bases at V and 1 base at J, with 17 bases between. CDR1 is SGHTA and CDR2 is FQGNSA in the germline V gene. Profiling relied on immunoSEQ multiplex PCR, and the TCRdb table lists in-frame clones only, not all of them. Of about 380,000 clones in the sample, roughly 94% were seen once. The sequence derives from a human donor. The sample comprised thymocytes. The rearrangement joins TRBV7-2 to TRBJ1-1, with D perhaps TRBD1 (6 bases). CDR3 residues: CARGRGQQNTEAFF. The DNA of the CDR3 is TGTGCCCGGGGCAGGGGCCAACAGAACACTGAAGCTTTCTTT.